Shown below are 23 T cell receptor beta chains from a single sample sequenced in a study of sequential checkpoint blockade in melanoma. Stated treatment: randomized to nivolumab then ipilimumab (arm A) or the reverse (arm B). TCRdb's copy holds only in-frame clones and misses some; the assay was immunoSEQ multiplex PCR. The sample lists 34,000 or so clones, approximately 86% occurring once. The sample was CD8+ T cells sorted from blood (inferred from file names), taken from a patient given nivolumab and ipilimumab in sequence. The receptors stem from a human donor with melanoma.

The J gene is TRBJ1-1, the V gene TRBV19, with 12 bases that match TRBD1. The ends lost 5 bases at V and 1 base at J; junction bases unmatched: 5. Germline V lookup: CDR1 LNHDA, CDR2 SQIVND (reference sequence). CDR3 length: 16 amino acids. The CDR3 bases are TGTGCCAGTAGTCCCCGGGACAGGGGGCAGAACACTGAAGCTTTCTTT. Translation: CASSPRDRGQNTEAFF.

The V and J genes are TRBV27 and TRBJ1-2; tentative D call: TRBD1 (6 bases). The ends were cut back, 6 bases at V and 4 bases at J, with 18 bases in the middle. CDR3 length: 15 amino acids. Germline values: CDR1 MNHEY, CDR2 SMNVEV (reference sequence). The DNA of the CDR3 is TGTGCCAGCAGCCCCGCGGGGGCGAAGTCCTATGGCTACACCTTC. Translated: CASSPAGAKSYGYTF.

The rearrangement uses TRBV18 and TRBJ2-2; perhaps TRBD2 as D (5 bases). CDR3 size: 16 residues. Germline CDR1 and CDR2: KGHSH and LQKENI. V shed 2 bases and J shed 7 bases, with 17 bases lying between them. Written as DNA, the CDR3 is TGTGCCAGCTCACCATATGAGGACTCCCAAGGCGGGGAGCTGTTTTTT. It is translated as CASSPYEDSQGGELFF. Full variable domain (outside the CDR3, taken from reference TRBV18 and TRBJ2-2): NAGVMQNPRHLVRRRGQEARLRCSPMKGHSHVYWYRQLPEEGLKFMVYLQKENIIDESGMPKERFSAEFPKEGPSILRIQQVVRGDSAAYFCASSPYEDSQGGELFFGEGSRLTVL.

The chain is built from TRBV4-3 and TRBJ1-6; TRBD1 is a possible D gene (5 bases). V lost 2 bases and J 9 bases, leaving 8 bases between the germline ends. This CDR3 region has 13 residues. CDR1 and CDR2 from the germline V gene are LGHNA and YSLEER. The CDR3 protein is CASSQRDSSPLHF. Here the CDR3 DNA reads TGCGCCAGCAGCCAACGAGACAGTTCACCCCTCCACTTT.

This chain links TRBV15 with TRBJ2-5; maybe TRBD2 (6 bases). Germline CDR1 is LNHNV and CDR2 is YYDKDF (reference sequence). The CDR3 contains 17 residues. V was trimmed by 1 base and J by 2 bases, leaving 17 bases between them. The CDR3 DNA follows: TGTGCCACCAGCAGAGGCTTGGGTGGCCGGGGGCAAGAGACCCAGTACTTC. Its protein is CATSRGLGGRGQETQYF.

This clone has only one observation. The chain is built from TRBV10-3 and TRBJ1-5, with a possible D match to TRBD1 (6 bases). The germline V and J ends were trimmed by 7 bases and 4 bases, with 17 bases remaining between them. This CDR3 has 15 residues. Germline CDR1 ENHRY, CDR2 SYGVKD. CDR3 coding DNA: TGTGCCATCAAAACCGCAGGGGTAAGGAATCAGCCCCAGCATTTT. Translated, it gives CAIKTAGVRNQPQHF.

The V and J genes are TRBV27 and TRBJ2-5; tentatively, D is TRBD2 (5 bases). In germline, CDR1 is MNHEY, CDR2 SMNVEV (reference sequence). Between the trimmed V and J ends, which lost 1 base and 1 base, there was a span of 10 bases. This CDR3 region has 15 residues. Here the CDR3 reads CASSLFEGSQETQYF. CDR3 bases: TGTGCCAGCAGTTTATTTGAGGGTTCCCAAGAGACCCAGTACTTC.

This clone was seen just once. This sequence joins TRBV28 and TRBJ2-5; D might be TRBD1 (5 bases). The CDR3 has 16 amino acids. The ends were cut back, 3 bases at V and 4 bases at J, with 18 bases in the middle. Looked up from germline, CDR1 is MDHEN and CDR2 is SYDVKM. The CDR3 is CASSLSPAGNVETQYF. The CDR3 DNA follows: TGTGCCAGCAGTTTGAGTCCGGCAGGGAATGTAGAGACCCAGTACTTC.

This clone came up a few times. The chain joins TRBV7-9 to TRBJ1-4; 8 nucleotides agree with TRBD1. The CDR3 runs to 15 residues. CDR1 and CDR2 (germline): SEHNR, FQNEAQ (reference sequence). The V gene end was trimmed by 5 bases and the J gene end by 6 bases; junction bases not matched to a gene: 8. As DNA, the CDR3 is TGTGCCAGCAGCCTATGGACAGGGATGGATGAAAAACTGTTTTTT. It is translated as CASSLWTGMDEKLFF. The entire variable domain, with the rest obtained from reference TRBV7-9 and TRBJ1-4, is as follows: DTGVSQNPRHKITKRGQNVTFRCDPISEHNRLYWYRQTLGQGPEFLTYFQNEAQLEKSRLLSDRFSAERPKGSFSTLEIQRTEQGDSAMYLCASSLWTGMDEKLFFGSGTQLSVL.

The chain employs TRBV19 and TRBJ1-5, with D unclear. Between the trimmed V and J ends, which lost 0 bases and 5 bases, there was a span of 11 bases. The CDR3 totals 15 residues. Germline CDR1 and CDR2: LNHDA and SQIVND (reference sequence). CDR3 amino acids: CASSIDLNSYQPQHF. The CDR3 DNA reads TGTGCCAGTAGTATAGATCTAAACAGCTATCAGCCCCAGCATTTT.

The CDR3 coding sequence is TGCGCCAGCAGCTCGGACAGGGGGTCCTACAATGAGCAGTTCTTC. Translated: CASSSDRGSYNEQFF. The genes are TRBV4-1 and TRBJ2-1; the match to TRBD1 covers 10 bases. Trimming took 5 bases from V and 1 from J; bases not matched to a gene: 2. CDR3 length equals 15 residues. Germline lookup yields CDR1 MGHRA and CDR2 YSYEKL.

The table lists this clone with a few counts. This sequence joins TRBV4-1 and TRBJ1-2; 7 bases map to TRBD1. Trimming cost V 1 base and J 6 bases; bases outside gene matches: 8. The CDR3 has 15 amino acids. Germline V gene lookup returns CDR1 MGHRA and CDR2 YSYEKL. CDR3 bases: TGCGCCAGCAGCCAAGTGGGAGACAGGGTCCATGGCTACACCTTC. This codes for CASSQVGDRVHGYTF.

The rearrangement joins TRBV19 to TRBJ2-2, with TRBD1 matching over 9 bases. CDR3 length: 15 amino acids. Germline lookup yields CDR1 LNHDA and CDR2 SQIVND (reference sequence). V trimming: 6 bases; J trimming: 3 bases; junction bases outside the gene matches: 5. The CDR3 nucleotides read TGTGCCAGTAGCTCACAGGGGGCATACACCGGGGAGCTGTTTTTT. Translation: CASSSQGAYTGELFF.

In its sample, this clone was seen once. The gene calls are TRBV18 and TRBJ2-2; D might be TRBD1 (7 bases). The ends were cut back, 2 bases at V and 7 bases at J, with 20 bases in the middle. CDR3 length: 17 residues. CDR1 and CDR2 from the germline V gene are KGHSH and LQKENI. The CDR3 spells CASSPSRGLRDSGELFF. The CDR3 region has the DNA TGTGCCAGCTCACCAAGCCGGGGGTTAAGGGACAGCGGGGAGCTGTTTTTT.

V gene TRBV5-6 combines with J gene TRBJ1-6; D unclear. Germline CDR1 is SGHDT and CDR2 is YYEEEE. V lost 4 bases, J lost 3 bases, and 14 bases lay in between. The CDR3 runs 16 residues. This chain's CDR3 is CASSIASEGYNSPLHF. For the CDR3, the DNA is TGTGCCAGCAGCATCGCCTCCGAGGGCTATAATTCACCCCTCCACTTT.

The CDR3 DNA reads as TGTGCCAGCACCCCGGGGGGCGCGTCCTACGAGCAGTACTTC. Amino acid sequence: CASTPGGASYEQYF. V gene TRBV27 combines with J gene TRBJ2-7; possible D gene TRBD2, 7 bases. V gave up 7 bases and J gave up 1 base, with 14 bases separating them. The CDR3 loop spans 14 amino acids. Per the germline V gene, CDR1 is MNHEY and CDR2 is SMNVEV (reference sequence).

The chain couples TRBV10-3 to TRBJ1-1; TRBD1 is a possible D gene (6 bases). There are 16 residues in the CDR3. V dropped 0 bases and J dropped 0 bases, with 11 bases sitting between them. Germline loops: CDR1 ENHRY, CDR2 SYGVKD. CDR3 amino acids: CAISESGAGVNTEAFF. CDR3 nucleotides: TGTGCCATCAGTGAGTCTGGGGCAGGGGTGAACACTGAAGCTTTCTTT.

CDR3 coding DNA: TGTGCCAGCAGTGACCCGACTAGCGGGAGGGCCATCACCGGGGAGCTGTTTTTT. This sequence encodes CASSDPTSGRAITGELFF. This chain connects TRBV2 to TRBJ2-2; 14 bases map to TRBD2. CDR3 length: 18 amino acids. Germline V gives CDR1 SNHLY, CDR2 FYNNEI. The V and J ends lost 3 bases and 4 bases, in that order; junction bases with no gene match: 7.

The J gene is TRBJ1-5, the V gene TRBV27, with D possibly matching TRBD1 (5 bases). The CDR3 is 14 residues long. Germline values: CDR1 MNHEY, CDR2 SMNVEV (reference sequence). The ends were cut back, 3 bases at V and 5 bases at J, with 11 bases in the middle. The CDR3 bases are TGTGCCAGCAGTTTGGTACGGGGGGATCAGCCCCAGCATTTT. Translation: CASSLVRGDQPQHF.

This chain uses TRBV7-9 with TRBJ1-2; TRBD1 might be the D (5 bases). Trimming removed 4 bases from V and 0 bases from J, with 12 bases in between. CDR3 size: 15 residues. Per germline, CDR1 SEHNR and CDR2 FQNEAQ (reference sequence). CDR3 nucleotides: TGTGCCAGCAGCTCAAGACGGGACTCTAACTATGGCTACACCTTC. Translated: CASSSRRDSNYGYTF.

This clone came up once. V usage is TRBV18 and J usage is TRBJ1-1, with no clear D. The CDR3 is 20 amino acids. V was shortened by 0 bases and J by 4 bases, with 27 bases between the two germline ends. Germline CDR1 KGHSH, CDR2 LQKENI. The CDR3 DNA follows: TGTGCCAGCTCACCACCGGTGATGGAAGGCAGCCCCAGCTCGGGCACTGAAGCTTTCTTT. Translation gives CASSPPVMEGSPSSGTEAFF.

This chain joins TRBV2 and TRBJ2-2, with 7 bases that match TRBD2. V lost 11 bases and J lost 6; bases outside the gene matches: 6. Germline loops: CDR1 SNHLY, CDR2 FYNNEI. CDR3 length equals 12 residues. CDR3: CASLREAGELFF. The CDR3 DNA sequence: TGTGCCTCACTACGGGAGGCCGGGGAGCTGTTTTTT.

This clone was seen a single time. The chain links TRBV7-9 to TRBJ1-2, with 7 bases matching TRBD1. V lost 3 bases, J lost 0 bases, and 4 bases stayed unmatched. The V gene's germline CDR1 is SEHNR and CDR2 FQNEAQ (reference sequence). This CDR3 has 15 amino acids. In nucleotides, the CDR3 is TGTGCCAGCAGCTTGGGACAGCCCTCTAACTATGGCTACACCTTC. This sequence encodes CASSLGQPSNYGYTF.